Listed here is a single TCR beta chain. This clone was found many times. It lacks a known antigen. Predominantly Caucasian heritage was noted among both the CVID patients and the healthy controls. Heparinized peripheral whole blood samples of roughly 5 to 9 ml were obtained from each donor. Genomic DNA from adults with common variable immune deficiency (CVID) and from healthy adult controls was used for sequencing of TCRbeta CDR3 repertoires. There were 22 healthy adult volunteers in the control group (roughly twelve female and some ten male), ranging in age from about 20 to 70 years, with a mean age of nearly 35. Diluted blood was subjected to density centrifugation over Hypaque 1077 or Ficoll-Paque for isolation of peripheral blood mononuclear cells. Genomic DNA was obtained from unsorted mononuclear cells through either Qiagen column purification or a centrifugation-based method. This entry comes from a study of T cell clonality in common variable immunodeficiency (dated by TCRdb to the mid-2010s).

For sequencing, equivalent amounts of genomic DNA were input from CVID and control samples. For every sample, a 60 bp segment covering the rearranged TCRbeta CDR3 region was amplified and then sequenced. TCRbeta amplification used the immunoSEQ assay, a bias-corrected multiplex PCR with high-throughput sequencing. On the study's bioinformatics: Every unique nucleotide sequence counted as a clone and was annotated with V, D and J genes, copy number and frequency. Sequences were labeled productive if in frame, and non-productive if out of frame or containing stop codons. As previously described, Shannon's entropy was used to calculate clonality. The predicted amino acid sequences of productive clones were used to derive the mean CDR3 Kyte-Doolittle hydropathy. The R hclust function was used to hierarchically cluster scaled V gene usage with Manhattan distance and complete linkage. Sharing of clones by CDR3 amino acid sequence was evaluated by resampling 12 repertoires per group over 100 rounds. The repertoires were screened for over 60 published EBV-specific TCRbeta sequences and around 250 published CMV-specific TCRbeta sequences. A couple of CVID samples that yielded fewer than 10,000 sequences were excluded from the analysis, so around 38 CVID repertoires were retained. TCRdb holds this immuneACCESS table with in-frame rearrangements only. Some clones are missing; in checked studies, unresolved V genes explain under half, and the rest has no known cause. V and J calls and clone size are those listed in that table; D and trimming were worked out from the DNA. The sample counts about 47,000 clones, each observed more than once. Of the sample, about 0.7% falls within the top ten clones.

What the work shows at the level of the full study, not this receptor alone: According to the authors, figuring out what caused the increased clonality in CVID would require sequencing the repertoires of T cell subpopulations. CVID subjects shared fewer TCRbeta clones with each other than healthy controls did (p < 0.0001). TCRbeta clonality was higher in CVID subjects than in healthy controls (t-test p = 0.018), and the increase was most characteristic of about a third of subjects. CVID TCRbeta sequences reportedly showed fewer deletions and N-nucleotide insertions and lacked highly modified clones with 13 or more V deletions. Although equal DNA input was used, an average of roughly 80,000 unique sequences per sample was obtained for controls, compared with some 34,000 for CVID samples. Correlations between repertoire features and clinical complications were limited by patient heterogeneity within the CVID cohort.

Sequences were obtained from peripheral blood mononuclear cells. This clonotype originated in a person between 18 and 75 years old in good health.

This receptor carries the CDR3 CSARTIYYNEQFF. The CDR3 bases that were read are TGCAGTGCTAGAACTATCTACTACAATGAG. In this chain, TRBV20-1 is recombined with TRBJ2-1; a confident D gene designation cannot be given. The DNA ends 3 residues before the CDR3 does, and the rest of the CDR3 is filled in from the germline J gene. From the germline V gene (reference sequence), CDR1 is DFQATT and CDR2 is SNEGSKA. Trimming removed 2 bases from V and 3 bases from J, leaving 8 bases between the germline ends. CDR3 length: 13 amino acids, cysteine to phenylalanine. The 30 bases shown cover part of the CDR3, and their frame starts at base 1.